The source of this T cell receptor (beta chain) is a study of cytomegalovirus exposure and HLA in healthy donors (dated by TCRdb to about 2017). At the level of the whole study: In an earlier analysis of around 540 of the donors, roughly 300 Gb of sequence data and 117 million unique TCR beta sequences from 150 million to 200 million T cells were reported. An early release that covered 500 to 800 HLA-typed donors contained approximately 300 gigabases of sequencing data and about 93 million unique TCR sequences. Of the roughly 390 genotyped donors, 65% to 90% were placed in the genetic ancestry cluster associated with self-reported Caucasian donors. The study aimed to test whether signatures of past pathogen exposure could be identified by cataloging public T cell receptors. The T cell repertoires of under 750 subjects were profiled by immunosequencing and related to cytomegalovirus serostatus. Along with the approximately 700-subject first cohort, a separate validation cohort of 120 different subjects was used. High-throughput TCR immunosequencing, statistical association of individual TCRs with disease status, and machine learning were combined to predict cytomegalovirus infection status. To study patterns of TCR occurrence, a later analysis re-analyzed previously published TCR beta repertoires from several hundred donors and added high-resolution HLA genotyping. In the later analysis, no new phenotypic data were used to find candidate immune exposures; instead, reliance was placed on TCR beta sequences and their occurrence across donors. In an earlier analysis of 587 of the donors, high-throughput TCR beta sequencing was used to judge whether each TCR beta V gene segment behaved as functional or pseudogenic. Alongside the repertoire data, information on donor age, sex, ethnicity and CMV serostatus was compiled. In a later genetic analysis, genome-wide SNP genotypes for about 60% of the 666 donors were used, and that subset was treated as a discovery cohort. Every discovery cohort repertoire had been produced on one sequencing platform. Class I and class II HLA loci were covered by the typing at four-digit resolution. The number of donors typed differed by locus, with about 629-630 for A, B, C, DRB1 and DQB1, over 500 for DQA1, 600 to 610 for DPA1, and 400 to 490 for DPB1. About five DR-DQ haplotypes were treated as single units for association and clustering because of strong linkage in the cohort. On average, about 240,000 unique TCR beta nucleotide sequences were sequenced per donor among about 400 genotyped donors of the cohort, with roughly a sixth of those sequences being non-productive.

The paper's findings and limits, for the study overall: V-gene and J-gene trimming of TCR beta chains was associated with a missense DCLRE1C variant in a later genetic analysis, and the association was replicated in an independent cohort. A total of 164 TCR beta chains were listed by the study as associated with cytomegalovirus. Some IMGT-functional V segments, including TRBV6-2 and TRBV6-3, could not be distinguished by the 87-base-pair reads and were therefore excluded. Because some donors lacked HLA typing at each locus, the association tests relied only on the typed subset. Linkage disequilibrium might explain the correlated functional status among segregating V segments, but an unknown experimental factor could not be excluded. A further reported finding was that TCR beta sequences accurately predicted the HLA-A and HLA-B alleles for most subjects in the first cohort. In a later analysis, several top co-occurrence clusters were reported to appear linked to parvovirus B19, influenza, CMV and Epstein-Barr virus. Assigning TCR associations to individual alleles was difficult when HLA alleles, especially DR and DQ, strongly co-occurred. In this cohort, only TCR beta chains were sequenced, and detectable features were limited by the absence of alpha or paired-chain data. Compared with the 666-donor mean, donors in an Asian-associated ancestry cluster had fewer N-insertions in productive TCRs, according to a later genetic analysis. Immune exposure information for the cohort was limited to CMV serostatus. Across donors, most TCR sequences were observed very rarely, whereas some public TCRs were present in many individuals. In both the original and validation cohorts, the classifier was reported to diagnose cytomegalovirus status with high specificity and sensitivity. A cluster of highly shared sequence variants was judged likely to represent a technical artifact of the sequencing pipeline. In a later analysis, the rate of TCR association differed among HLA loci, with DRB1 alleles having the most associated TCRs and HLA-C alleles having the fewest. At a false discovery rate of 0.05, a later analysis linked under 20,000 TCR beta sequences to specific HLA alleles. The earlier analysis of some 560 of the donors excluded 15 to 20 rarely observed V segments, including chromosome 9 orphons, because counts were too low. Compared with equally common non-associated chains, HLA-associated TCR beta chains in a later analysis were more clonally expanded and had lower generation probabilities. According to the authors, the approach could potentially be generalized to other disease states and immunological phenotypes. A few of the identified cytomegalovirus-associated TCR beta chains were confirmed in vitro to be specific for cytomegalovirus antigens. Presence/absence analyses assumed roughly uniform sequencing depth across donors, an assumption that may not hold. In an earlier analysis of 587 of the donors, most TCR beta V segments appeared in productive rearrangements about 87% or about 30% of the time, broadly matching IMGT annotations. A later analysis found that most CMV-associated TCR beta chains appeared HLA-restricted, with HLA associations seemingly driven largely by CMV exposure.

This clone was seen a handful of times. Its recognized antigen is unknown. No qualities accompany the bases; no much larger clone lies one base away. The library was built by means of the immunoSEQ multiplex PCR assay. For the multiplex PCR, a mixture combining 60 forward primers for TCR Vbeta segments and 13 reverse primers for TCR Jbeta segments was used. The CDR3 region of rearranged TCR beta genes was amplified from genomic DNA by a multiplex PCR assay. Amplified TCR beta libraries were sequenced as 87-base-pair reads on the Illumina HiSeq System. On the authors' methods: Across the 640 or so repertoires, a later analysis counted tens of millions of unique TCR beta chains, around 10 million of which were shared by at least two donors. Raw reads were error-corrected and collapsed into unique sequences with a nearest-neighbor algorithm that merged closely related sequences to remove PCR and sequencing errors. V, D and J gene segments were assigned by aligning CDR3 sequences to IMGT reference sequences. For a sequence to be retained, at least a six-nucleotide match to both a V gene segment and a J gene segment was required. A rearrangement counted as productive if the CDR3 had no stop codons and remained in frame with V and J, and every other rearrangement counted as non-productive. Following IMGT convention, CDR3 was defined as the stretch from the second conserved V-encoded cysteine up to the conserved J-encoded phenylalanine. The earlier analysis of roughly 590 of the donors excluded any sequence lacking an unambiguous match to a single V gene segment. In an earlier analysis of about 590 of the donors, a V segment was called functional when productive rearrangements were above 56.7%, and segregating when the standard deviation between donors exceeded 5%. A statistical classification framework was built to diagnose cytomegalovirus status from the catalog of TCR beta chain sequences. In a later analysis, V and J genes were assigned by comparing TCR nucleotide sequences against IMGT/GENE-DB human TR gene sequences. The TCRdist pipeline was used in a later analysis to assign CDR3 sequences and most-parsimonious VDJ recombination scenarios. In a later analysis, each TCR beta chain was defined by its CDR3 amino acid sequence together with its V-gene family, and reads lacking a unique V-gene family were excluded. A later analysis removed over 500 highly shared, low-generation-probability nucleotide sequences to deal with suspected cross-contamination and a sequencing artifact. A later analysis calculated a clonal expansion index for each public chain from normalized within-repertoire ranks of inferred template counts. A later analysis computed generation probabilities with a VDJ recombination model fitted to out-of-frame rearrangements, and checked the results against IGoR. In a later analysis, TCR-TCR, TCR-HLA and TCR-CMV co-occurrence was scored with hypergeometric tests, and a repertoire-size bias correction was applied to TCR pairs. False discovery rates were estimated in a later analysis by permuting HLA or CMV assignments 20 times. In a later analysis, co-occurring TCRs were grouped with DBSCAN, and TCRdist sequence similarity was added when clustering was performed within HLA-allele-positive subsets. For co-occurrence clustering, repertoires with fewer than 30,000 or more than 120,000 public chains were excluded, along with five repertoires with anomalous nucleotide sharing. In TCRdb, the immuneACCESS table is reduced to in-frame sequences with V and J assigned. These tables do not hold every clone; where another copy was compared, an unresolved V gene accounts for under half, and the others remain unexplained. That table furnishes V, J and clone size, whereas the DNA furnished D and trimming. The sample includes over 150,000 clones, with about 76% observed a single time. The top ten hold 2% to 3% of the sample.

V and J are trimmed by 6 bases and 7 bases, and the gene matches miss 11 bases of the junction. The germline V gene (reference sequence) provides CDR1 SGHNT and CDR2 YYREEE. Counted from cysteine to phenylalanine, this CDR3 has 15 amino acids. Solely the CDR3 DNA is kept, with 45 bases framed from the first base. The cohort comprised some 700 healthy bone marrow donors. At the time of sampling, all cohort members were nominally healthy, though unrecorded immune exposures were likely present. The donor tested CMV seropositive, placing the donor among the 289 seropositive members of the cohort. Each donor provided a peripheral blood sample, and peripheral blood mononuclear cells were used for TCR beta sequencing. The Qiagen DNeasy Blood Extraction Kit was used to extract genomic DNA from the blood cell samples.

The specimen was PBMCs. Rearrangement joined TRBV5-4 to TRBJ2-1, with 9 junctional bases fitting TRBD2. The TCR sequence derives from a woman aged 40 to 50 in good health and CMV-seropositive. The CDR3 protein: CASNPVAGELNEQFF. The DNA sequence is given as TGTGCCAGCAATCCTGTAGCGGGAGAATTAAATGAGCAGTTCTTC.